This entry lists 12 T cell receptor beta chains sequenced from one sample in a study of blood T cell repertoires in COVID-19. Data came from immunoSEQ multiplex PCR; TCRdb stores just in-frame clones and leaves some out. The table shows 260,000 or so clones, with around 84% occurring only once. Source material: PBMCs or T cells enriched from blood (not recorded which). The receptors originated from a man in his late teens or twenties who had recovered from COVID-19.

This clone was recorded a few times. The gene calls are TRBV6-1 and TRBJ2-4; D is possibly TRBD2 (7 bases). V was shortened by 3 bases and J by 7 bases, with 16 bases between the two germline ends. CDR1 is MNHNS, CDR2 SASEGT, per germline. The CDR3 sequence is 15 residues long. The CDR3 reads CASSDQGGGTNIQYF. Here the CDR3 DNA reads TGTGCCAGCAGTGACCAGGGAGGGGGTACTAACATTCAGTACTTC.

V gene TRBV4-1 combines with J gene TRBJ1-5; 8 nucleotides agree with TRBD1. With 0 bases clipped from V and 3 bases from J, the junction kept 10 bases outside the gene matches. The CDR3 has 18 residues. Germline CDR1 and CDR2: MGHRA and YSYEKL. The DNA for the CDR3 is TGCGCCAGCAGCCAAGATTTTGAGACAGGGGTCCCCAATCAGCCCCAGCATTTT. It yields the protein CASSQDFETGVPNQPQHF.

This chain uses TRBV11-2 with TRBJ1-1; perhaps TRBD1 as D (5 bases). Per germline, CDR1 SGHAT and CDR2 FQNNGV. Trimming shortened V by 4 bases and J by 4 bases, and 13 bases separated the two germline ends. The CDR3 has 14 residues. The CDR3 protein is CASSSTRGGTEAFF. For the CDR3, the DNA is TGTGCCAGCAGCTCAACGAGGGGAGGCACTGAAGCTTTCTTT.

V usage is TRBV19 and J usage is TRBJ2-7, with TRBD2 matching 8 bases. V lost 4 bases and J lost 7; bases outside the gene matches: 9. Germline CDR1 is LNHDA and CDR2 is SQIVND (reference sequence). CDR3 length: 14 residues. The CDR3 nucleotides are TGTGCCAGTAGTAAACCCGGTCGGGGGGGTGAGCAGTACTTC. Residues: CASSKPGRGGEQYF.

The chain recombines TRBV9 with TRBJ1-3; D possibly corresponds to TRBD1 (6 bases). CDR3 length: 16 residues. The germline gives CDR1 SGDLS, CDR2 YYNGEE. V was shortened by 0 bases and J by 0 bases, with 10 bases between the two germline ends. The CDR3 is CASSVEGGFSGNTIYF. The CDR3 DNA sequence: TGTGCCAGCAGCGTAGAGGGGGGGTTCTCTGGAAACACCATATATTTT.

The chain couples TRBV6-4 to TRBJ2-3; 10 nucleotides line up with TRBD2. The CDR3 sequence is 15 residues long. Germline V gene data show CDR1 as MRHNA and CDR2 as SNTAGT. The ends lost 5 bases at V and 1 base at J; junction bases unmatched: 3. The CDR3 DNA reads as TGTGCCAGCAGTCTCGGGACTAGCGGCACAGATACGCAGTATTTT. As protein: CASSLGTSGTDTQYF.

The chain uses TRBV7-3 and TRBJ1-1, with 7 bases lining up with TRBD1. The J segment lost 7 bases and the V segment lost 5 bases, leaving 7 bases of the junction unmatched. This CDR3 is built from 13 residues. Per the germline V gene, CDR1 is SGHTA and CDR2 is FQGTGA. The chain's CDR3 is CASSRIQGNEAFF. The DNA for the CDR3 is TGTGCCAGCAGCCGGATACAGGGGAATGAAGCTTTCTTT.

The chain recombines TRBV20-1 with TRBJ1-1; D call uncertain. Per germline, CDR1 DFQATT and CDR2 SNEGSKA (reference sequence). With 3 bases removed from V and 7 bases from J, the gap between germline ends came to 18 bases. This CDR3 comprises 14 residues. CDR3 DNA sequence: TGCAGTGCTAGTACGGCTAGCGCGGTCGATGAAGCTTTCTTT. It yields the protein CSASTASAVDEAFF.

CDR3 in amino acids: CASSSGQGQGSPLHF. CDR3 bases: TGTGCCAGCAGTTCAGGACAGGGACAAGGCTCACCCCTCCACTTT. The chain recombines TRBV7-3 with TRBJ1-6; TRBD1 agrees at 8 bases. The V gene's germline CDR1 is SGHTA and CDR2 FQGTGA. V lost 6 bases and J lost 10; bases outside the gene matches: 11. CDR3 length: 15 amino acids.

This clone is a singleton in its sample. This sequence joins TRBV7-9 and TRBJ1-3, with D unresolved. The CDR3 consists of 12 residues. V was cut by 1 base and J by 8 bases, with 6 bases left in between. Germline CDR1 reads SEHNR; CDR2 reads FQNEAQ (reference sequence). CDR3 sequence: CASSLVGHTIYF. The CDR3 region has the DNA TGTGCCAGCAGCTTAGTGGGCCACACCATATATTTT. Supplemented by reference TRBV7-9 and TRBJ1-3, the full variable domain reads DTGVSQNPRHKITKRGQNVTFRCDPISEHNRLYWYRQTLGQGPEFLTYFQNEAQLEKSRLLSDRFSAERPKGSFSTLEIQRTEQGDSAMYLCASSLVGHTIYFGEGSWLTVV.

Comment on this clone: At one end the junction does not follow the germline gene, possibly because of a read error. V usage is TRBV2 and J usage is TRBJ2-2; possibly TRBD2 for D (5 bases). CDR1 is SNHLY, CDR2 FYNNEI, per germline. This CDR3 has 11 amino acids. Here the CDR3 DNA reads TGTGCCAGCAGTGAAGCCGGGGTGCTGTTTTTT. It is translated as CASSEAGVLFF.

The chain couples TRBV27 to TRBJ1-4; 7 positions agree with TRBD1. CDR3 length: 15 residues. Germline V gene data show CDR1 as MNHEY and CDR2 as SMNVEV (reference sequence). The trim removed 5 bases at V and 8 bases at J, leaving 11 bases unmatched. The CDR3: CASSSIAAGGEKLFF. CDR3 bases: TGTGCCAGCAGTAGTATTGCGGCAGGGGGGGAAAAACTGTTTTTT.